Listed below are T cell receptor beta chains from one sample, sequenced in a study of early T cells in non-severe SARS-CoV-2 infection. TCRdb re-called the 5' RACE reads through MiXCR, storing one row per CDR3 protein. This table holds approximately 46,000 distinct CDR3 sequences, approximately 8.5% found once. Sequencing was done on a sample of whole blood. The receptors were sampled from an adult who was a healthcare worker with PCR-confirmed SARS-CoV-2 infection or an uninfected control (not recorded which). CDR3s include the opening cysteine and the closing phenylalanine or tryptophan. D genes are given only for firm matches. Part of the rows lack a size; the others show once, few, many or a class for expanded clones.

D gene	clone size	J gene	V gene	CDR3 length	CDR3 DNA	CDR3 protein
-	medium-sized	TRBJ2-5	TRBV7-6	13	TGTGCCAGCAGCTTAGGACGACAAGAGACCCAGTACTTC	CASSLGRQETQYF
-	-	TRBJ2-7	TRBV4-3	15	TGCGCCAGCAGCCAATTGGCAGGGAGCTCCTACGAGCAGTACTTC	CASSQLAGSSYEQYF
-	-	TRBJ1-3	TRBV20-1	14	TGCAGTGCTAGAGTAGAGGGGTCTGAAAACACCATATATTTT	CSARVEGSENTIYF
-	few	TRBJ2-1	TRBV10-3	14	TGTGCCATCAGTGAGGGAGTCCCCTACAATGAGCAGTTCTTC	CAISEGVPYNEQFF
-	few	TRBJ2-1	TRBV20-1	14	TGCAGTGCTCAGGCGGAGAGCTCCTACAATGAGCAGTTCTTC	CSAQAESSYNEQFF
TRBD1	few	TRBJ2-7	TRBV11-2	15	TGTGCCAGCAGCCCCTCCACGGGACAGGGCCTATCGGAGTACTTC	CASSPSTGQGLSEYF
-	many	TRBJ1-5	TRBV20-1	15	TGCAGTGCTGCGGATGAACAGGGCTTTAATCAGCCCCAGCATTTT	CSAADEQGFNQPQHF
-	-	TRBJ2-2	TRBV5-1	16	TGCGCCAGCAGCTTGGGAGGGTTCCAGAGCACCGGGGAGCTGTTTTTT	CASSLGGFQSTGELFF
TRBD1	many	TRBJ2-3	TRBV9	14	TGTGCCAGCAGTGAGGGACAGGACACAGATACGCAGTATTTT	CASSEGQDTDTQYF
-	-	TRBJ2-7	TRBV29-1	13	TGCAGCGGAATTAAGGGAAGCTCCTACGAGCAGTACTTC	CSGIKGSSYEQYF
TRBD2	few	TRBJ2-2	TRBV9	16	TGTGCCAGCAGCGTAGACCTAGCGGGGGACACCGGGGAGCTGTTTTTT	CASSVDLAGDTGELFF
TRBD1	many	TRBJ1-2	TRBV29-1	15	TGCAGCGTTGAAGATCACGGACAGGATAGGGGTGGCTACACCTTC	CSVEDHGQDRGGYTF
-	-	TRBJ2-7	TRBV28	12	TGTGCCAGCAGCTGGGACTTCGACGGGCAGTACTTC	CASSWDFDGQYF
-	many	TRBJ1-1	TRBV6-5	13	TGTGCCAGCAGTTACATGGGTGATACTGAAGCTTTCTTT	CASSYMGDTEAFF
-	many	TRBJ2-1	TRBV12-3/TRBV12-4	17	TGTGCCAGCAGTGAATACCAACAGGGCCCGCCGTTTGATGAGCAGTTCTTC	CASSEYQQGPPFDEQFF
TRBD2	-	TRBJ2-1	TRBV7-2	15	TGTGCCAGCAGCTTAGGCGGGAGCAGTAGCAATGAGCAGTTCTTC	CASSLGGSSSNEQFF
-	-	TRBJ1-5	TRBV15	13	TGTGCCACCAGCAGAGCCGAAAAACAGCCCCAGCATTTT	CATSRAEKQPQHF
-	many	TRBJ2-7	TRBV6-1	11	TGTGCCAGCGGGGGCATTTACGAGCAGTACTTC	CASGGIYEQYF
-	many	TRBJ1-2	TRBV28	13	TGTGCCAGCAGCCCCCATGAGGGATATGGCTACACCTTC	CASSPHEGYGYTF
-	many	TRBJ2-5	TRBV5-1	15	TGCGCCAGCAGCCCGGGGGTAGCGGATATGGAGACCCAGTACTTC	CASSPGVADMETQYF
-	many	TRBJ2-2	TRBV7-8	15	TGTGCCAGCAGCTTGGAAAAGCCGAACACCGGGGAGCTGTTTTTT	CASSLEKPNTGELFF
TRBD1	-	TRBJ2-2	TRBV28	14	TGTGCCAGCAGCAAACAGGGGGCGACCGGGGAGCTGTTTTTT	CASSKQGATGELFF
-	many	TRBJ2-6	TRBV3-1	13	TGTGCCAGCCGGACAACTGGGGCCAACGTCCTGACTTTC	CASRTTGANVLTF
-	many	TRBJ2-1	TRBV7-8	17	TGTGCCAGCAGCCCTCACCCCACAGGTAAAAGGGGCAATGAGCAGTTCTTC	CASSPHPTGKRGNEQFF
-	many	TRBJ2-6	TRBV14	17	TGTGCCAGCAGCCTAACTTGGGACACCCCTGGGGCCAACGTCCTGACTTTC	CASSLTWDTPGANVLTF
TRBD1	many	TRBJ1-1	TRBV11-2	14	TGTGCCAGCAGCCCTAGAGGGACAGGGTTGGGTGCTTTCTTT	CASSPRGTGLGAFF
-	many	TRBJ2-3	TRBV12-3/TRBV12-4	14	TGTGCCAGCAGTCTCGGGACTGGCACAGATACGCAGTATTTT	CASSLGTGTDTQYF
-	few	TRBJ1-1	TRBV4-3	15	TGCGCCAGCAGCCAAGAAGTCAGATCGAACACTGAAGCTTTCTTT	CASSQEVRSNTEAFF
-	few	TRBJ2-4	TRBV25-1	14	TGTGCCAGCAGTATGGGACATAGGAAAAACATTCAGTACTTC	CASSMGHRKNIQYF
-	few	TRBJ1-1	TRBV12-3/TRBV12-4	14	TGTGCCAGCAGAAAACAGGGCCGGGGGACTGAAGCTTTCTTT	CASRKQGRGTEAFF
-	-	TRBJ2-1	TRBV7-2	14	TGTGCCAGCAGCTTAAGACAGAACTACAATGAGCAGTTCTTC	CASSLRQNYNEQFF
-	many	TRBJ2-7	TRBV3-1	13	TGTGCCAGCAGCCGTCTAACGGGAGATGAGCAGTACTTC	CASSRLTGDEQYF
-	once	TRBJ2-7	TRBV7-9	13	TGTGTCAGCAGCTTAGATTTCGCCTACGAGCAGTACTTC	CVSSLDFAYEQYF
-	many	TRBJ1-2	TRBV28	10	TGTGCCAGCAAGGGGGTTGGCTACACCTTC	CASKGVGYTF
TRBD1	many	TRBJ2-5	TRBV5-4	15	TGTGCCAGCAGCTTGATGACAGGGGCACAAGAGACCCAGTACTTC	CASSLMTGAQETQYF
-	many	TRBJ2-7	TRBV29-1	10	TGCAGCGCCGGGGGCCGCGAGCAGTACTTC	CSAGGREQYF
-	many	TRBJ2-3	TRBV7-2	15	TGTGCCAGCAGCTTAGCCTCCCATCTCACAGATACGCAGTATTTT	CASSLASHLTDTQYF
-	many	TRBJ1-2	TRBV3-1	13	TGTGCCAGCAGCCGACTGGGGACGTATGGCTACACCTTC	CASSRLGTYGYTF
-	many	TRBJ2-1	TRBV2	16	TGTGCCAGCAGTGAAAGTAGGCTCCCTAGGTACAATGAGCAGTTCTTC	CASSESRLPRYNEQFF
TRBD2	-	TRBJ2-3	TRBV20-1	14	TGCAGTGCCATACTAGCGGGAGGGACAGATACGCAGTATTTT	CSAILAGGTDTQYF
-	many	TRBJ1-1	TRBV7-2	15	TGTGCCAGCAGCGCGGCGGGGGCCGCAAATGATGAAGCTTTCTTT	CASSAAGAANDEAFF
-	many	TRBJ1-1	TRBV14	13	TGTGCCAGCAGCCAAGTGGGGGACACTGAAGCTTTCTTT	CASSQVGDTEAFF
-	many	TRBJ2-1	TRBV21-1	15	TGTGCCAGCAGCAAAGTGAAGGTATCCCTCCGAGAGCAGTTCTTC	CASSKVKVSLREQFF
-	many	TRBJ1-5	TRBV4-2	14	TGTGCCAGCAGCCAAGGGGTCGGCAATCAGCCCCAGCATTTT	CASSQGVGNQPQHF
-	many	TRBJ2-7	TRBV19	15	TGTGCCAGTAGTATAGATATGGGAAGTAGCTACGAGCAGTACTTC	CASSIDMGSSYEQYF
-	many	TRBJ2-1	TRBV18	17	TGTGCCAGCTCAAGAGGTACAGGGACCAGCTCCTACAATGAGCAGTTCTTC	CASSRGTGTSSYNEQFF
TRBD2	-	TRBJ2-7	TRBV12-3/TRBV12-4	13	TGTGCCAGCAGTAATACCGGGACTAGGGAGCAGTACTTC	CASSNTGTREQYF
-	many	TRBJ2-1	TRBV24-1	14	TGTGCCACCAGTGATATCGCCGGGCGAAATGAGCAGTTCTTC	CATSDIAGRNEQFF
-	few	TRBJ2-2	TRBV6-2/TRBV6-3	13	TGTGCCAGCAGACAGACGAACACCGGGGAGCTGTTTTTT	CASRQTNTGELFF
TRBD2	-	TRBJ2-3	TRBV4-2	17	TGTGCCAGCAGCCAAGAGGGGGGGACTAGCGGAGCAGATACGCAGTATTTT	CASSQEGGTSGADTQYF
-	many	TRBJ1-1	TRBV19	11	TGTGCCAGTTGGGGGAACACTGAAGCTTTCTTT	CASWGNTEAFF
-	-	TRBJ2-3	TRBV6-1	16	TGTGCCAGCAGTGAAGCCGTCAGATTAGGCACAGATACGCAGTATTTT	CASSEAVRLGTDTQYF
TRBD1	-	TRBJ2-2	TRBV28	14	TGTGCCAGCAGCCGGGACAGATGGACCGGGGAGCTGTTTTTT	CASSRDRWTGELFF
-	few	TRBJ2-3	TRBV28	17	TGTGCCAGCAGTTTATTATCCCAGGACACCTACCCAGATACGCAGTATTTT	CASSLLSQDTYPDTQYF
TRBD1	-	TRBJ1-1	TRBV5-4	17	TGTGCCAGCAGCGGCGCAAGACAGGGGGCTTCGGACACTGAAGCTTTCTTT	CASSGARQGASDTEAFF
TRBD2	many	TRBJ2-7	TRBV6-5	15	TGTGCCAGCAGTTACGTGGCGGGAGCGGGTTACGAGCAGTACTTC	CASSYVAGAGYEQYF
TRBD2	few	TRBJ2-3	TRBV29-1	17	TGCAGCGTTGATGGAGCGGGAGGGCCCTCCGGCACAGATACGCAGTATTTT	CSVDGAGGPSGTDTQYF
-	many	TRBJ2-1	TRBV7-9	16	TGTGCCGTAGGGTCTGGGGAGCTCCGCTTCTACAATGAGCAGTTCTTC	CAVGSGELRFYNEQFF
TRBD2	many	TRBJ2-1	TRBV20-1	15	TGCAGTGCTAGTTTCCTAGCGGGAGCTAGCAATGAGCAGTTCTTC	CSASFLAGASNEQFF
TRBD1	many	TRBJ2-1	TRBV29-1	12	TGCAGCGTTGGACAGGGATACAATGAGCAGTTCTTC	CSVGQGYNEQFF